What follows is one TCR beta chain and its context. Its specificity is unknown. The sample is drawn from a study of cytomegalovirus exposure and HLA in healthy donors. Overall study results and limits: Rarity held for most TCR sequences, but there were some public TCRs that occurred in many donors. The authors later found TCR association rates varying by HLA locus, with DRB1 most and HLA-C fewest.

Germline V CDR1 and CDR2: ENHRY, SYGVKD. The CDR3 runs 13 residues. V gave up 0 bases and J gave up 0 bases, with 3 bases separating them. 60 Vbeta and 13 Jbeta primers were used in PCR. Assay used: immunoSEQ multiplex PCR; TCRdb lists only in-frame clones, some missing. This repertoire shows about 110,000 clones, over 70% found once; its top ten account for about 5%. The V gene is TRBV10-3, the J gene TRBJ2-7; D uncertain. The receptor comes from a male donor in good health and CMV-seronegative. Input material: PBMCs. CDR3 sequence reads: CAISESSSYEQYF. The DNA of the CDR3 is TGTGCCATCAGTGAGTCCAGCTCCTACGAGCAGTACTTC.